This T cell receptor (beta chain) was sequenced during a study of blood T cell repertoires in COVID-19. As for the study in general: COVID-19 samples from acute and convalescent phases originated in the United States, Italy and Spain. PBMCs, B-cell-depleted T cells, or T cells were the source of the cDNA or gDNA that made up the material.

Assay: immunoSEQ multiplex PCR; the TCRdb copy retains only in-frame clones and omits some. The profile shows nearly 200,000 clones, 85% to 90% of them singletons. The length of the CDR3 is 13 residues. Between the trimmed V and J ends, which lost 5 bases and 8 bases, there was a span of 15 bases. CDR1 and CDR2 (germline): MDHEN, SYDVKM. The sequence derives from a woman aged 70-85 years with acute or convalescent COVID-19. This chain connects TRBV28 to TRBJ1-2; D not certain. The sequenced material came from peripheral blood. The CDR3 coding sequence is TGTGCCAGCAGTGTAGAGGCGGCTTGGGGCTACACCTTC. Amino acids: CASSVEAAWGYTF.